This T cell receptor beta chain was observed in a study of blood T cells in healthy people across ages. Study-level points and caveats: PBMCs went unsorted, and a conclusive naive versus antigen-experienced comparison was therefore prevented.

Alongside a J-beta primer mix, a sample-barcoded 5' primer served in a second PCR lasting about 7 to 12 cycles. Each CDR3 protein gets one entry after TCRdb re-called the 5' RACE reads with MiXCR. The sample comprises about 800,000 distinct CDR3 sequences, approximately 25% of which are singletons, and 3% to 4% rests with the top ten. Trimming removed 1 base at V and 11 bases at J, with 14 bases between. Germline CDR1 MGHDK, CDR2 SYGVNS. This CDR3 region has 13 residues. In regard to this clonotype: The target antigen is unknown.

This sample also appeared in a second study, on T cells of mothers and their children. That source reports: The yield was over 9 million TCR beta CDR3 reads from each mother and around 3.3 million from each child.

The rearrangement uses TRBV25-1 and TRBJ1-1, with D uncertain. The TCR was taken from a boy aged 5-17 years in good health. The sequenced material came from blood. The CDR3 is CASSEFLGRRAFF. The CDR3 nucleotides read TGTGCCAGCAGTGAATTTTTAGGGAGGCGGGCTTTCTTT.